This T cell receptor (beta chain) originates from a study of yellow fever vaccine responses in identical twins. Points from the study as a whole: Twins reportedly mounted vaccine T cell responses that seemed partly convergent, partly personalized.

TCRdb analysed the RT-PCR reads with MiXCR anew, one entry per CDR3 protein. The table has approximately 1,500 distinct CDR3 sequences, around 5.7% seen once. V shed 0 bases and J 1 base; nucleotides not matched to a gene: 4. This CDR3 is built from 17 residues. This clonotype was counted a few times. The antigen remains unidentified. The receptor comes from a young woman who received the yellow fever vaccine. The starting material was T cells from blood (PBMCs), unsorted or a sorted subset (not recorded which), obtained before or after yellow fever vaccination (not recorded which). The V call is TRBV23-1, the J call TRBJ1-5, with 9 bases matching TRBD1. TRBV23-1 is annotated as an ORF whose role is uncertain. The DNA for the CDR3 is TGCGCCAGCAGTCAATCGGACAGGGGAAGGAGCAATCAGCCCCAGCATTTT. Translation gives CASSQSDRGRSNQPQHF.